These 8 T cell receptor beta chains share one sample of origin, sequenced in a study of cytomegalovirus exposure and HLA in healthy donors. The PCR contained 60 Vbeta and 13 Jbeta primers. This table comes from immunoSEQ multiplex PCR, and its TCRdb copy is limited to in-frame clones, with some not included. Of roughly 68,000 clones listed, 65% to 80% are singletons. The sequenced material came from PBMCs. Receptor source: a man aged 35-49 years in good health and CMV-seropositive.

V and J are TRBV7-9 and TRBJ2-2, with unresolved D. The CDR3 length is 13 residues. V was cut by 5 bases and J by 1 base, with 5 bases left in between. The V gene's germline CDR1 is SEHNR and CDR2 FQNEAQ (reference sequence). Here the CDR3 DNA reads TGTGCCAGCAGCCCGAGGAACACCGGGGAGCTGTTTTTT. It encodes CASSPRNTGELFF. The full variable domain, in which reference TRBV7-9 and TRBJ2-2 provide the parts outside the CDR3, is DTGVSQNPRHKITKRGQNVTFRCDPISEHNRLYWYRQTLGQGPEFLTYFQNEAQLEKSRLLSDRFSAERPKGSFSTLEIQRTEQGDSAMYLCASSPRNTGELFFGEGSRLTVL.

This rearrangement joins TRBV4-1 to TRBJ2-1, with 11 bases lining up with TRBD2. The CDR3 is 16 amino acids. Trimming at V came to 4 bases and at J to 5 bases, leaving 7 bases not matched to a gene. Germline assignment: CDR1 MGHRA and CDR2 YSYEKL. DNA for the CDR3: TGCGCCAGCAGCCCCCAAATAGCGGGGGGGAACAATGAGCAGTTCTTC. This codes for CASSPQIAGGNNEQFF.

V gene TRBV19 combines with J gene TRBJ2-5; TRBD2 is a possible D gene (6 bases). V dropped 8 bases and J dropped 4 bases, with 20 bases sitting between them. Germline CDR1 and CDR2: LNHDA and SQIVND (reference sequence). This CDR3 is built from 15 residues. The CDR3 protein is CASSREDLTRETQYF. CDR3 DNA sequence: TGTGCCAGTTCCAGGGAGGACCTTACTCGAGAGACCCAGTACTTC.

The rearrangement uses TRBV27 and TRBJ1-2, with TRBD1 identical over 9 bases. This CDR3 region has 15 residues. CDR1 and CDR2 from the germline V gene are MNHEY and SMNVEV (reference sequence). V shed 1 base, J shed 6 bases, and the junction held 6 bases outside the gene matches. CDR3 sequence (DNA): TGTGCCAGCAGTTTATACGGGACAGGGTCTAATGGCTACACCTTC. This encodes CASSLYGTGSNGYTF.

J is TRBJ2-4 and V is TRBV5-6; 7 bases are a match to TRBD1. The CDR3 length is 16 residues. The ends lost 5 bases at V and 3 bases at J; junction bases unmatched: 11. In germline, CDR1 is SGHDT, CDR2 YYEEEE. In nucleotides, the CDR3 is TGTGCCAGCAGTCCCAGGGGTCGGGACAGCAAAAACATTCAGTACTTC. Translating gives CASSPRGRDSKNIQYF.

The chain uses TRBV7-2 and TRBJ2-1; D is unclear. There are 14 residues in the CDR3. V was trimmed by 1 base and J by 2 bases, leaving 6 bases between them. Germline V gene data show CDR1 as SGHTA and CDR2 as FQGNSA. The CDR3 region is CASSLGQAYNEQFF. CDR3 coding DNA: TGTGCCAGCAGCTTAGGCCAGGCCTACAATGAGCAGTTCTTC. Complete variable domain (other parts from reference TRBV7-2 and TRBJ2-1): GAGVSQSPSNKVTEKGKDVELRCDPISGHTALYWYRQSLGQGLEFLIYFQGNSAPDKSGLPSDRFSAERTGGSVSTLTIQRTQQEDSAVYLCASSLGQAYNEQFFGPGTRLTVL.

The chain couples TRBV2 to TRBJ2-7; 8 bases agree with TRBD1. V lost 5 bases and J lost 1; bases outside the gene matches: 1. Germline V gene data show CDR1 as SNHLY and CDR2 as FYNNEI. The CDR3 has 13 amino acids. CDR3 bases: TGTGCCAGCAGTTACAGGGGGTCCTACGAGCAGTACTTC. This sequence encodes CASSYRGSYEQYF. Supplemented by reference TRBV2 and TRBJ2-7, the full variable domain reads EPEVTQTPSHQVTQMGQEVILRCVPISNHLYFYWYRQILGQKVEFLVSFYNNEISEKSEIFDDQFSVERPDGSNFTLKIRSTKLEDSAMYFCASSYRGSYEQYFGPGTRLTVT.

The chain combines TRBV5-1 with TRBJ2-1; the match to TRBD2 covers 8 bases. V lost 3 bases to trimming and J lost 9 bases; unmatched junction nucleotides: 5. Germline CDR1 is SGHRS and CDR2 is YFSETQ. CDR3 length equals 13 residues. The CDR3 sequence: CASSWTSQGEQFF. The CDR3 nucleotides are TGCGCCAGCAGCTGGACTAGCCAGGGTGAGCAGTTCTTC.